The entry below describes one T cell receptor beta chain. This entry belongs to a study of blood T cell repertoires in COVID-19. Germline assignment: CDR1 MNHEY and CDR2 SVGAGI. V was clipped by 5 bases and J by 3 bases, with 11 bases between them. The CDR3 length is 14 residues. TCRdb's copy holds only in-frame clones and misses some; the assay was immunoSEQ multiplex PCR. This sample has about 40,000 clones, with 70% to 90% found just once. This chain joins TRBV6-5 and TRBJ1-3; D unclear. Sequencing was performed on peripheral blood. The receptor comes from a man between 50 and 59 years old in a cohort sampled during active COVID-19. In DNA, the CDR3 is TGTGCCAGCAGTCCCCTGGTCGGTGGAAACACCATATATTTT. As protein: CASSPLVGGNTIYF.